A single sample is the source of the 32 T cell receptor beta chains below, sequenced in a study of vaccination effects on CD4 cells after COVID-19. Within the ViraFEST assay, antigen-specific CD4+ T cells underwent expansion with viral peptide pools prior to sequencing. The culture ran for 10 days before CD4+ T cells were isolated. Two-dose BNT162b2 or mRNA-1273 vaccination was given to participants. TCRdb's table, derived via immunoSEQ multiplex PCR, lists solely in-frame clones and lacks some. Among about 22,000 clones listed, about three quarters were seen once. These receptors have no known antigen. The sequences come from CD4+ T cells from PBMCs cultured with HCoV-NL63 spike peptides, collected after COVID-19 vaccination. The receptors derive from a human donor who received a COVID-19 vaccine.

The rearrangement uses TRBV3-1 (or the pseudogene TRBV3-2) and TRBJ1-1; maybe TRBD1 (6 bases). This CDR3 is built from 16 residues. Trimming cost V 1 base and J 1 base, with 13 bases left between them. Germline V gene sequence: CDR1 LGHDT, CDR2 YNNKEL (reference sequence). CDR3 sequence: CASSQVTGTQNTEAFF. For the CDR3, the DNA is TGTGCCAGCAGCCAAGTGACCGGGACACAGAACACTGAAGCTTTCTTT.

This chain uses TRBV5-4 with TRBJ2-2, with 7 bases fitting TRBD2. This CDR3 contains 15 residues. The germline V gene has CDR1 SGHNT and CDR2 YYREEE (reference sequence). After removal of 3 bases from V and 6 bases from J, the junction contained 8 bases not matched to a gene. CDR3 DNA: TGTGCCAGCAGCTCCCTCGCGGGAGATGCCGGGGAGCTGTTTTTT. Translation gives CASSSLAGDAGELFF.

This sequence joins TRBV10-3 and TRBJ1-5, with D maybe TRBD1 (6 bases). There are 15 residues in the CDR3. V was cut by 5 bases and J by 2 bases, with 13 bases left in between. Germline lookup yields CDR1 ENHRY and CDR2 SYGVKD. The CDR3 reads CAISLDRVGNQPQHF. CDR3 nucleotide sequence: TGTGCCATCAGTCTGGACAGAGTGGGCAATCAGCCCCAGCATTTT.

V is TRBV5-6 and J is TRBJ1-1; D gene unclear. Trimming shortened V by 0 bases and J by 2 bases, and 5 bases separated the two germline ends. Germline CDR1 is SGHDT and CDR2 is YYEEEE. This CDR3 region has 13 residues. For the CDR3, the DNA is TGTGCCAGCAGCTTGGGGCCCAACACTGAAGCTTTCTTT. This codes for CASSLGPNTEAFF.

The chain joins TRBV18 to TRBJ2-1; the D is unclear. The V and J ends lost 1 base and 5 bases respectively, with 9 bases between them. Germline loops: CDR1 KGHSH, CDR2 LQKENI. CDR3 length: 14 amino acids. CDR3 loop: CASSPLSGDNEQFF. DNA for the CDR3: TGTGCCAGCTCACCACTGTCTGGGGACAATGAGCAGTTCTTC.

This chain connects TRBV6-1 to TRBJ1-2; maybe TRBD1 (6 bases). CDR1 is MNHNS, CDR2 SASEGT, per germline. With 2 bases removed from V and 4 bases from J, the gap between germline ends came to 17 bases. The CDR3 is 16 amino acids. Here the CDR3 reads CASSESGGRGGYGYTF. As DNA, the CDR3 is TGTGCCAGCAGTGAAAGCGGGGGCAGGGGTGGCTATGGCTACACCTTC.

The chain couples TRBV5-6 to TRBJ2-5, with TRBD1 matching 7 bases. The CDR3 is 13 amino acids. Germline trimming cut 1 base from V and 5 bases from J; bases unmatched to any gene: 2. CDR1 and CDR2 from the germline V gene are SGHDT and YYEEEE. This CDR3 reads CASSLTGEETQYF. The DNA for the CDR3 is TGTGCCAGCAGCTTGACAGGGGAGGAGACCCAGTACTTC.

The chain is built from TRBV24-1 and TRBJ2-1, with 13 positions matching TRBD2. The CDR3 consists of 17 residues. With V trimmed by 3 bases and J by 1 base, 2 bases remained unmatched. CDR1 is KGHDR, CDR2 SFDVKD, per germline. The CDR3 spells CATSDRTSGRSYNEQFF. CDR3 DNA: TGTGCCACCAGTGATCGGACTAGCGGGAGATCCTACAATGAGCAGTTCTTC.

This sequence joins TRBV5-4 and TRBJ1-1; D may be TRBD1 (5 bases). V was cut by 0 bases and J by 4 bases, with 10 bases left in between. Germline CDR1 and CDR2: SGHNT and YYREEE (reference sequence). CDR3 length equals 14 residues. CDR3 region: CASSLDRRSTEAFF. Written as DNA, the CDR3 is TGTGCCAGCAGCTTGGACAGGAGGAGCACTGAAGCTTTCTTT. Full variable domain (remainder filled in from reference TRBV5-4 and TRBJ1-1): ETGVTQSPTHLIKTRGQQVTLRCSSQSGHNTVSWYQQALGQGPQFIFQYYREEENGRGNFPPRFSGLQFPNYSSELNVNALELDDSALYLCASSLDRRSTEAFFGQGTRLTVV.

The chain has TRBV29-1 and TRBJ1-1; TRBD1 is a possible D gene (6 bases). The CDR3 sequence is 13 residues long. Germline CDR1 and CDR2: SQVTM and ANQGSEA. V lost 3 bases, J lost 0 bases, and 8 bases lay in between. CDR3 DNA: TGCAGCGTTGATCAGGGGATGAACACTGAAGCTTTCTTT. Translated, it gives CSVDQGMNTEAFF.

CDR3 amino acids: CASSIQVNTEAFF. In DNA, the CDR3 is TGTGCCAGCAGCATACAGGTTAACACTGAAGCTTTCTTT. The chain combines TRBV5-5 with TRBJ1-1, with TRBD1 as a possible D gene (5 bases). Germline V CDR1 and CDR2: SGHKS, YYEKEE (reference sequence). V was pared by 4 bases and J by 2 bases, with 9 bases between. The CDR3 runs to 13 residues.

The chain has TRBV11-2 and TRBJ2-1, with D tentatively TRBD1 (6 bases). Germline assignment: CDR1 SGHAT and CDR2 FQNNGV. V dropped 3 bases and J dropped 4 bases, with 13 bases sitting between them. The CDR3 sequence is 15 residues long. The CDR3: CASSFGQGHYNEQFF. The CDR3 coding sequence is TGTGCCAGCAGCTTTGGGCAGGGGCATTACAATGAGCAGTTCTTC.

This clone was counted a few times. This chain connects TRBV11-2 to TRBJ1-1, with D possibly TRBD1 on 5 matching bases. Germline CDR1 and CDR2: SGHAT and FQNNGV. V was pared by 0 bases and J by 4 bases, with 15 bases between. The CDR3 totals 16 residues. This CDR3 reads CASSLDRKGIRTEAFF. Written as DNA, the CDR3 is TGTGCCAGCAGCTTAGATAGAAAGGGGATACGCACTGAAGCTTTCTTT.

The V gene is TRBV2, the J gene TRBJ1-1; D not resolved. The CDR3 is 13 residues long. Trimming pared 6 bases from V and 4 bases from J, leaving 12 bases between. Germline assignment: CDR1 SNHLY and CDR2 FYNNEI. CDR3 sequence (DNA): TGTGCCAGCAGGGTCCGGAGAGCCACTGAAGCTTTCTTT. It yields the protein CASRVRRATEAFF.

The chain links TRBV19 to TRBJ2-5; D is unresolved. Germline loops: CDR1 LNHDA, CDR2 SQIVND (reference sequence). V was clipped by 5 bases and J by 0 bases, with 7 bases between them. The CDR3 has 13 residues. The CDR3, as DNA: TGTGCCAGTAGTCTAGGGAACCAAGAGACCCAGTACTTC. It is translated as CASSLGNQETQYF.

This chain connects TRBV6-5 to TRBJ1-2; 9 bases align to TRBD1. The CDR3 covers 14 residues. The J segment lost 7 bases and the V segment lost 1 base, leaving 4 bases of the junction unmatched. CDR1 and CDR2 (germline): MNHEY, SVGAGI. CDR3 coding DNA: TGTGCCAGCAGTTACTTAACAGGGGGCGGTGGCTACACCTTC. This encodes CASSYLTGGGGYTF.

The V gene is TRBV14, the J gene TRBJ2-1, with 10 bases aligning to TRBD2. The CDR3 is 17 amino acids. CDR1 and CDR2 (germline): SGHDN, FVKESK. V lost 0 bases to trimming and J lost 1 base; unmatched junction nucleotides: 3. The CDR3 protein is CASSQEKAGGSYNEQFF. CDR3 in DNA: TGTGCCAGCAGCCAAGAGAAAGCGGGAGGGTCCTACAATGAGCAGTTCTTC.

The chain joins TRBV6-4 to TRBJ1-2; no firm D call. CDR1 and CDR2 from the germline V gene are MRHNA and SNTAGT. The V and J ends lost 5 bases and 4 bases respectively, with 11 bases between them. This CDR3 has 13 residues. Here the CDR3 DNA reads TGTGCCAGCAGTCCGATGGAGGGCTATGGCTACACCTTC. Translating it yields CASSPMEGYGYTF.

The chain combines TRBV6-4 with TRBJ1-1; the D is unclear. Trimming pared 5 bases from V and 1 base from J, leaving 8 bases between. This CDR3 is built from 13 residues. Germline CDR1 MRHNA, CDR2 SNTAGT. CDR3 sequence: CASSWATNTEAFF. In DNA, the CDR3 is TGTGCCAGCAGTTGGGCGACGAACACTGAAGCTTTCTTT.

CDR3 region: CASSQALRGYTF. The CDR3 DNA reads as TGTGCCAGCAGCCAGGCTCTGCGGGGCTACACCTTC. The rearrangement links TRBV3-1 (or the pseudogene TRBV3-2) to TRBJ1-2; D is uncertain. V dropped 3 bases and J dropped 8 bases, with 10 bases sitting between them. Germline lookup yields CDR1 LGHDT and CDR2 YNNKEL (reference sequence). This CDR3 has 12 residues.

CDR3 region: CSVEGQRSYNEQFF. As DNA, the CDR3 is TGCAGCGTTGAGGGACAGCGCTCCTACAATGAGCAGTTCTTC. This chain uses TRBV29-1 with TRBJ2-1; TRBD1 agrees at 7 bases. Germline CDR1 is SQVTM and CDR2 is ANQGSEA. The ends lost 3 bases at V and 0 bases at J; junction bases unmatched: 2. The CDR3 length is 14 residues.

This chain links TRBV5-8 with TRBJ2-3, with 7 bases that match TRBD2. Per germline, CDR1 SGHTS and CDR2 YDEGEE. This CDR3 is built from 15 residues. Unmatched junction bases numbered 13, after V lost 7 bases and J lost 5 bases. CDR3 loop: CASLSWGGVGDTQYF. DNA of the CDR3: TGTGCCAGCCTGTCGTGGGGGGGAGTGGGAGATACGCAGTATTTT.

The V gene is TRBV5-1, the J gene TRBJ1-2, with TRBD1 as a possible D gene (5 bases). Germline CDR1 is SGHRS and CDR2 is YFSETQ. The CDR3 has 13 residues. Trimming took 4 bases from V and 5 from J, leaving 12 bases between them. DNA for the CDR3: TGCGCCAGCAGCCTGGACATCCAATATGGCTACACCTTC. Its protein product is CASSLDIQYGYTF.

This chain connects TRBV28 to TRBJ1-5; D ambiguous. V lost 6 bases to trimming and J lost 4 bases, with 7 bases between them. CDR1 is MDHEN and CDR2 is SYDVKM in the germline V gene. CDR3 length: 12 amino acids. CDR3 sequence: CASRFENQPQHF. The CDR3 DNA follows: TGTGCCAGCAGGTTTGAAAATCAGCCCCAGCATTTT. The full variable domain, rest sourced from reference TRBV28 and TRBJ1-5, is DVKVTQSSRYLVKRTGEKVFLECVQDMDHENMFWYRQDPGLGLRLIYFSYDVKMKEKGDIPEGYSVSREKKERFSLILESASTNQTSMYLCASRFENQPQHFGDGTRLSIL.

This chain joins TRBV29-1 and TRBJ1-2, with D uncertain. From germline, CDR1 is SQVTM and CDR2 ANQGSEA. V lost 4 bases, J lost 8 bases, and 11 bases lay in between. The CDR3 totals 11 residues. The CDR3 is CSVVAFRGYTF. The DNA of the CDR3 is TGCAGCGTTGTCGCCTTTAGGGGCTACACCTTC.

The V and J genes are TRBV5-1 and TRBJ1-2; perhaps TRBD1 as D (5 bases). Deletions cut 6 bases from V and 3 bases from J, with 15 bases between. The germline V gene has CDR1 SGHRS and CDR2 YFSETQ. This CDR3 has 14 residues. The CDR3 is CASTLPGGDYGYTF. DNA of the CDR3: TGCGCCAGCACCCTTCCCGGGGGGGACTATGGCTACACCTTC.

This sequence joins TRBV6-5 and TRBJ1-1, with D perhaps matching TRBD1 (5 bases). Trimming shortened V by 6 bases and J by 6 bases, and 20 bases separated the two germline ends. Germline V lookup: CDR1 MNHEY, CDR2 SVGAGI. The CDR3 sequence is 15 residues long. CDR3 residues: CASSRVSGGLAEAFF. CDR3 bases: TGTGCCAGCAGCAGGGTCTCGGGGGGATTAGCTGAAGCTTTCTTT.

The chain carries TRBV27 and TRBJ1-1, with D possibly matching TRBD1 (6 bases). From germline, CDR1 is MNHEY and CDR2 SMNVEV (reference sequence). This CDR3 region has 19 residues. Trimming took 2 bases from V and 3 from J, leaving 25 bases between them. CDR3: CASSLGITGRVSSDTEAFF. In nucleotides, the CDR3 is TGTGCCAGCAGTTTAGGTATCACAGGGCGGGTGAGTAGCGACACTGAAGCTTTCTTT.

This chain links TRBV3-1 (or the pseudogene TRBV3-2) with TRBJ2-3; D is uncertain. Germline CDR1 reads LGHDT; CDR2 reads YNNKEL (reference sequence). Trimming left V 1 base short and J 0 bases short, with 8 bases between. The CDR3 runs 15 residues. This chain's CDR3 is CASSQGSTSTDTQYF. Here the CDR3 DNA reads TGTGCCAGCAGCCAAGGAAGCACTAGCACAGATACGCAGTATTTT.

This clone occurred a few times. J is TRBJ2-7 and V is TRBV9, with 7 bases fitting TRBD1. The germline CDR1 and CDR2 sequences are SGDLS and YYNGEE. The junction had 12 bases not matched to a gene; V was cut back by 4 bases and J by 2 bases. The CDR3 sequence is 16 residues long. The CDR3 region has the DNA TGTGCCAGCAGCCCATCAACCAGGGGGACCCCCTACGAGCAGTACTTC. Amino acid sequence: CASSPSTRGTPYEQYF.

The V and J genes are TRBV5-4 and TRBJ1-6, with a weak D call TRBD1 (6 bases). Germline loops: CDR1 SGHNT, CDR2 YYREEE (reference sequence). The CDR3 consists of 18 residues. V lost 1 base and J 7 bases, leaving 21 bases between the germline ends. CDR3 coding DNA: TGTGCCAGCAGCTTGTCGGAGTCGCGAGGAGGGGGGAATTCACCCCTCCACTTT. Amino acids: CASSLSESRGGGNSPLHF. The variable domain in full, completed from reference TRBV5-4 and TRBJ1-6, reads ETGVTQSPTHLIKTRGQQVTLRCSSQSGHNTVSWYQQALGQGPQFIFQYYREEENGRGNFPPRFSGLQFPNYSSELNVNALELDDSALYLCASSLSESRGGGNSPLHFGNGTRLTVT.

The chain employs TRBV4-2 and TRBJ2-1, with D perhaps TRBD1 (6 bases). Germline loops: CDR1 LGHNA, CDR2 YNFKEQ. The germline V and J ends were trimmed by 3 bases and 4 bases, with 13 bases remaining between them. CDR3 size: 15 residues. The CDR3 DNA reads as TGTGCCAGCAGCCAGCCGGGACACTCATACAATGAGCAGTTCTTC. It codes for CASSQPGHSYNEQFF.